A selection of T cell receptor beta chains follows, all from one sample in a study of beta chain features in type 1 diabetes. Clones were read by immunoSEQ multiplex PCR, and TCRdb kept only the in-frame ones, dropping some. The data show about 370,000 clones, around 16% seen once. Sequenced material: naive CD4+ T cells from blood. Receptor source: a woman aged 18-29 years in good health. CDR3s include the opening cysteine and the closing phenylalanine or tryptophan. D genes are given only for firm matches. The size field is filled for only some rows; it gives once, few, many or a size class.

v_call	j_call	clone_size	d_call	cdr3_nt	cdr3_aa
TRBV18	TRBJ1-4	-	-	TGTGCCAGCTCACCACCAGACTTGCGGCTGTTTTTT	CASSPPDLRLFF
TRBV28	TRBJ2-3	few	TRBD2	TGTGCCAGCAGTTCCCCCGGCGAGGCGGGAGGGCGGGGGACGCAGTATTTT	CASSSPGEAGGRGTQYF
TRBV23-1	TRBJ1-1	few	TRBD1	TGCGCCAGCAGTCAATCGGACCACAGGGGGTACACTGAAGCTTTCTTT	CASSQSDHRGYTEAFF
TRBV30	TRBJ2-5	-	TRBD2	TGTGCCTGGAGTGCCATGGGTAGCGGGAGGGTAGAGACCCAGTACTTC	CAWSAMGSGRVETQYF
TRBV20-1	TRBJ2-7	-	-	TGCAGTGCCCCGACAGGCTACGAGCAGTACTTC	CSAPTGYEQYF
TRBV18	TRBJ2-5	few	-	TGTGCCAGCTCACTAAGCGGCCAAGAGACCCAGTACTTC	CASSLSGQETQYF
TRBV27	TRBJ2-2	-	TRBD1	TGTGCCAGCCGAGGGACAGCGAACACCGGGGAGCTGTTTTTT	CASRGTANTGELFF
TRBV7-2	TRBJ2-5	-	TRBD1	TGTGCCAGCAGCTCCTCCGGACAGGGGGTGAAGACCCAGTACTTC	CASSSSGQGVKTQYF
TRBV30	TRBJ1-1	-	-	TGTGCCTGGAGCTGGGGCACGAGGACTGAAGCTTTCTTT	CAWSWGTRTEAFF
TRBV27	TRBJ2-5	-	TRBD2	TGTGCCAGCAGTTTAGGGACTAGCGGGGGATACCAAGAGACCCAGTACTTC	CASSLGTSGGYQETQYF
TRBV7-9	TRBJ1-2	few	TRBD1	TGTGCCAGCAGCTTAAAAGGACAGGCATACAACTATGGCTACACCTTC	CASSLKGQAYNYGYTF
TRBV29-1	TRBJ2-7	-	-	TGCAGCGTGGACGGACACCCCAACTCCTACGAGCAGTACTTC	CSVDGHPNSYEQYF
TRBV4-1	TRBJ2-1	few	TRBD2	TGCGCCAGCAGCCCTCTAGCGGGAGGCAGGAATGAGCAGTTCTTC	CASSPLAGGRNEQFF
TRBV6-6	TRBJ2-7	few	TRBD1	TGTGCCAGCAGTCCGGGACAGCTTTTTATCGAGCAGTACTTC	CASSPGQLFIEQYF
TRBV7-2	TRBJ1-2	-	-	TGTGCCAGCAGCTTCCCGGATTGGCCGGAGGGCTACACCTTC	CASSFPDWPEGYTF
TRBV6-5	TRBJ1-2	few	TRBD1	TGTGCCAGCAGTCCCCGGACAGGGGGTATTGGTGGCTACACCTTC	CASSPRTGGIGGYTF
TRBV2	TRBJ2-1	few	-	TGTGCCAGCGACAGGAGCTCCTACAATGAGCAGTTCTTC	CASDRSSYNEQFF
TRBV30	TRBJ2-1	few	TRBD1	TGTGCCTGGAGTAGCAGGACAGGGGCCGATGAGCAGTTCTTC	CAWSSRTGADEQFF
TRBV11-2	TRBJ2-7	few	TRBD1	TGTGCCAGCAGCTTAGATCTAGCACAGGGGATGGGCTACGAGCAGTACTTC	CASSLDLAQGMGYEQYF
TRBV4-1	TRBJ2-3	few	TRBD1	TGCGCCAGCAGCCAAGAATGGGAAAGGGGGCAAGATACGCAGTATTTT	CASSQEWERGQDTQYF
TRBV7-9	TRBJ2-7	few	-	TGTGCCAGCAGCCTCCAGCTAAGGGGCGGCGAGCAGTACTTC	CASSLQLRGGEQYF
TRBV7-9	TRBJ2-3	few	-	TGTGCCAGCAGCTTAGTACCCAGCGGGCTCACAGATACGCAGTATTTT	CASSLVPSGLTDTQYF
TRBV29-1	TRBJ1-1	-	TRBD1	TGCAGCGTTGAAGAGCCGGGACAGGCCACTGAAGCTTTCTTT	CSVEEPGQATEAFF
TRBV4-3	TRBJ2-1	-	TRBD2	TGCGCCAGCAGCCCTTTTAATAGCGGGCGTTTCAATGAGCAGTTCTTC	CASSPFNSGRFNEQFF